The clone carrying this T cell receptor beta chain was seen more than once but under ten times. Antigen: not known. This sample was included in a study of T cell repertoires in cytomegalovirus infection. TCRdb ran MiXCR on the reads and lists one entry per CDR3 protein. The table includes about 700,000 distinct CDR3 sequences, around 35% detected once. The CDR3 runs to 16 residues. The germline gives CDR1 LNHDA, CDR2 SQIVND (reference sequence). V dropped 3 bases and J dropped 4; count of bases not matched to a gene: 6. The gene calls are TRBV19 and TRBJ2-5; 12 nucleotides align to TRBD1. The origin of this receptor is a human donor in good health (CMV status not recorded). Some clones in this sample may be carry-over from other donors' samples. The sequences come from cultured PBMCs, collected from culture after CMV antigen stimulation. This chain's CDR3 is CASSMPGQGAGETQYF. The CDR3 coding sequence is TGTGCCAGTAGTATGCCGGGACAGGGGGCCGGAGAGACCCAGTACTTC.